This T cell receptor beta chain was found in a study of cytomegalovirus exposure and HLA in healthy donors. Whole-study findings and limits: Later analysis identified about 17,000 TCR beta sequences associated with HLA alleles, using a false discovery rate threshold of 0.05. Earlier analysis found most TCR beta V segments productive about 90% or about 30% of the time. The dataset shows that most TCR sequences were rare, while some public TCRs occurred in many donors.

Only a few counts were recorded for this clone. Its antigen is not identified. V shed 6 bases and J shed 6 bases, with 8 bases lying between them. Germline CDR1 reads MDHEN; CDR2 reads SYDVKM. The CDR3 runs 11 residues. A multiplex PCR was run with 60 Vbeta primers and 13 Jbeta primers. Generated by immunoSEQ multiplex PCR, the TCRdb table keeps only in-frame clones and is missing some. The sample holds 180,000 or so clones, 76% seen once. The V call is TRBV28, the J call TRBJ1-1; D gene ambiguous. The sequencing input was PBMCs. This clonotype was sampled from a man between 18 and 29 years old in good health and CMV-seronegative. The CDR3 loop is CASSTQAEAFF. The CDR3 region has the DNA TGTGCCAGCAGCACCCAGGCTGAAGCTTTCTTT.